Listed here is a single T cell receptor delta chain. Being one base from a much bigger clone, this may be a read error. TCRdb re-called clones from the reads via CATT. The sample yields several thousand delta-chain clones, approximately 5.2% seen once. The sample is drawn from a study of gamma-delta chains in newborns, infants, children. The wider study: Innate gammadelta T cells reportedly expand polyclonally right after birth, driven by microbial exposure, per the title.

Per germline, CDR1 GEAIGNYY and CDR2 EKD. The CDR3 spans 15 residues. The junction had 10 bases not matched to a gene; V was cut back by 3 bases and J by 5 bases. The source of this sequence is a child who was a newborn, infant or young child, either healthy, febrile or measles-vaccinated (not recorded which). This rearrangement joins TRDV2 to TRDJ1; TRDD3 matches at 8 bases. Sequencing input: blood. In DNA, the CDR3 is TGTGCCTGTGACGCCTTACTGAGGGATACGGATAAACTCATCTTT. Translating it yields CACDALLRDTDKLIF.